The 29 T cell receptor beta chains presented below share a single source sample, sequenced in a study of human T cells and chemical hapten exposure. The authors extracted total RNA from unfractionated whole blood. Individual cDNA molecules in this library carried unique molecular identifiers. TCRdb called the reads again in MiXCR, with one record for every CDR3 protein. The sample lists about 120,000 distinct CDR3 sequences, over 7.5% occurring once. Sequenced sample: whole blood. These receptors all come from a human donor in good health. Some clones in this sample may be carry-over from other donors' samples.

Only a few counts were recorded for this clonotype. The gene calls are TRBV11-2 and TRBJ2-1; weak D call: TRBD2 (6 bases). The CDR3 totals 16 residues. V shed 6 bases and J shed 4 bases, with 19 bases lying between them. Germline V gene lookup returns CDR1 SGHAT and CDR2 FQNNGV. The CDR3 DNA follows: TGTGCCAGCAGTACGAAGGACTACCTCCCATACAATGAGCAGTTCTTC. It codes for CASSTKDYLPYNEQFF.

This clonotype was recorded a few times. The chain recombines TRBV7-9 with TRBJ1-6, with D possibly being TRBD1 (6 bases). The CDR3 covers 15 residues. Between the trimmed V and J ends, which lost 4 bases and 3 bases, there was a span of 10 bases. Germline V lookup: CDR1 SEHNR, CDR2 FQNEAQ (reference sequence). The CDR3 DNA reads TGTGCCAGCAGCTCCCGACAGGACTATAATTCACCCCTCCACTTT. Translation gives CASSSRQDYNSPLHF.

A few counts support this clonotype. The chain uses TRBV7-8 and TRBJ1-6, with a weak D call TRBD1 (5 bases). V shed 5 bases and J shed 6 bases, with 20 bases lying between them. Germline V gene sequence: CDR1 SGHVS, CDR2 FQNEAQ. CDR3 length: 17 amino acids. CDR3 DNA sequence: TGTGCCAGCAGCCGGAACATAGACAGCCAACGTAATTCACCCCTCCACTTT. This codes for CASSRNIDSQRNSPLHF. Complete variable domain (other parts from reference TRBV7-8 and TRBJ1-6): GAGVSQSPRYKVAKRGQDVALRCDPISGHVSLFWYQQALGQGPEFLTYFQNEAQLDKSGLPSDRFFAERPEGSVSTLKIQRTQQEDSAVYLCASSRNIDSQRNSPLHFGNGTRLTVT.

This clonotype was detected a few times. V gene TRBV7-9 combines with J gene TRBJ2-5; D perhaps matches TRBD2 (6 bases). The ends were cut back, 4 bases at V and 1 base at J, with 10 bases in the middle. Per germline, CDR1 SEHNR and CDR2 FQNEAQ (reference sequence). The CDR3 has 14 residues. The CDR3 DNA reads TGTGCCAGCAGCTCCGCCGGGGGCCAAGAGACCCAGTACTTC. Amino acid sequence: CASSSAGGQETQYF. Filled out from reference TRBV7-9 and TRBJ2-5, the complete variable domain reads DTGVSQNPRHKITKRGQNVTFRCDPISEHNRLYWYRQTLGQGPEFLTYFQNEAQLEKSRLLSDRFSAERPKGSFSTLEIQRTEQGDSAMYLCASSSAGGQETQYFGPGTRLLVL.

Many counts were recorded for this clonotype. CDR3 loop: CASSLAAGAFSYGYTF. CDR3 DNA: TGTGCCAGCAGCTTAGCTGCGGGGGCGTTTAGCTATGGCTACACCTTC. The J gene is TRBJ1-2, the V gene TRBV7-2; possible D gene TRBD1, 6 bases. There are 16 residues in the CDR3. The V end was cut by 0 bases, the J end by 4 bases, with 15 bases between. CDR1 SGHTA and CDR2 FQGNSA come from the germline V gene.

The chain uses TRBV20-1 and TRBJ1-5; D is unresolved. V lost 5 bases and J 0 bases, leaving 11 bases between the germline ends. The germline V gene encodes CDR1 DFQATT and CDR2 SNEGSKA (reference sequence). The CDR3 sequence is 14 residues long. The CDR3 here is CSAGRDYSNQPQHF. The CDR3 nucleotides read TGCAGTGCTGGAAGAGATTATAGCAATCAGCCCCAGCATTTT.

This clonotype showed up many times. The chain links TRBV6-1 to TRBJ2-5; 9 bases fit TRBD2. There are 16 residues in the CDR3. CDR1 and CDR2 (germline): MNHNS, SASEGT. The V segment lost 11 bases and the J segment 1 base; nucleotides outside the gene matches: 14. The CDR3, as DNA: TGTGCCCTTCGACTAGCGGAAGTCAGCCTCCAAGAGACCCAGTACTTC. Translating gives CALRLAEVSLQETQYF.

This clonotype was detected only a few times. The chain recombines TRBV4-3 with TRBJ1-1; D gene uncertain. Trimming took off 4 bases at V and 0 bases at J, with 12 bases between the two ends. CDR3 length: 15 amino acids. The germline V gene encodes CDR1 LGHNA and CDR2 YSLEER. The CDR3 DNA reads TGCGCCAGCAGCCGGGCCACGGGGTTGAACACTGAAGCTTTCTTT. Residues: CASSRATGLNTEAFF.

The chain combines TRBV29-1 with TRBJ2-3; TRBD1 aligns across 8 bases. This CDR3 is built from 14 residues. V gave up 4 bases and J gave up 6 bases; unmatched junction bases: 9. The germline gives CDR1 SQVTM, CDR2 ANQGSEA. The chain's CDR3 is CSVGTGKVWDTQYF. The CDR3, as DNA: TGCAGCGTTGGGACAGGGAAAGTGTGGGATACGCAGTATTTT.

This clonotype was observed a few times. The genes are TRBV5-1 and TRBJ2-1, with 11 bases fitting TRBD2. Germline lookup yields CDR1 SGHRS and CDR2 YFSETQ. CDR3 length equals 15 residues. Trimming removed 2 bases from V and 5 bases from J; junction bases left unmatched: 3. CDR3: CASSFSGRANNEQFF. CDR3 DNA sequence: TGCGCCAGCAGCTTTAGCGGGAGGGCCAACAATGAGCAGTTCTTC.

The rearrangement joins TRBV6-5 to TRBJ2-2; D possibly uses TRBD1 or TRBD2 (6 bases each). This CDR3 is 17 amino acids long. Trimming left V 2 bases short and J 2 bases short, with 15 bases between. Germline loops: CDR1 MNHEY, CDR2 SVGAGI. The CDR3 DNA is TGTGCCAGCAGTTACGGGGGCGGGGTGGGTAACACCGGGGAGCTGTTTTTT. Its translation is CASSYGGGVGNTGELFF.

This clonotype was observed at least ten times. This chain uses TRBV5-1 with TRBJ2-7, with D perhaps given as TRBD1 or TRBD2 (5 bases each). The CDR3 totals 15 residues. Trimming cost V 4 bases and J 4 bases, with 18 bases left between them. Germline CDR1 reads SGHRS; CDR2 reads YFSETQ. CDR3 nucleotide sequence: TGCGCCAGCAGCAAAACCGGGACGAAGAGTTACGAGCAGTACTTC. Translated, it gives CASSKTGTKSYEQYF.

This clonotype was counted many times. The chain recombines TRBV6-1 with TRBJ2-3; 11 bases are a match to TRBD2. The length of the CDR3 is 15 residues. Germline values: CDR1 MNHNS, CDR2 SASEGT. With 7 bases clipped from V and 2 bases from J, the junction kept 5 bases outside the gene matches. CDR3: CASTWTSGLTDTQYF. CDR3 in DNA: TGTGCCAGCACCTGGACTAGCGGGCTCACAGATACGCAGTATTTT.

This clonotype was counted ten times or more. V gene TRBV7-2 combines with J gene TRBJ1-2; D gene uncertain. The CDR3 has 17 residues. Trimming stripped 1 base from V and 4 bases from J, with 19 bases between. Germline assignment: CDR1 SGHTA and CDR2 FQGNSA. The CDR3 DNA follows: TGTGCCAGCAGCTTAGTTATGAGCCCACCGGACGGCTATGGCTACACCTTC. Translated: CASSLVMSPPDGYGYTF.

The CDR3 nucleotides are TGTGCCAGCAGTTCATTATTCAGACCCTACGAGCAGTACTTC. Translated, it gives CASSSLFRPYEQYF. The genes are TRBV12-3 or TRBV12-4 and TRBJ2-7, with D unclear. V lost 4 bases and J 2 bases, leaving 12 bases between the germline ends. The CDR3 has 14 residues.

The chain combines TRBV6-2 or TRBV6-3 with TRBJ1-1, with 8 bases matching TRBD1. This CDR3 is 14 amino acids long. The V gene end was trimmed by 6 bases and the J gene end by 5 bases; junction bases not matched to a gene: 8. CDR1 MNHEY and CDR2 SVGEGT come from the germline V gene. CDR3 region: CASRTGERVTEAFF. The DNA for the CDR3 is TGTGCCAGCAGGACAGGGGAAAGGGTTACTGAAGCTTTCTTT.

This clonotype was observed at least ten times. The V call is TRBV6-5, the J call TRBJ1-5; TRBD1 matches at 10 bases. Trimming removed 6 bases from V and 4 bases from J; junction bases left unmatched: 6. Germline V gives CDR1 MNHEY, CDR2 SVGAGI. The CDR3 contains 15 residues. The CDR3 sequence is CASSSGTGVNQPQHF. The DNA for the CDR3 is TGTGCCAGCAGCTCCGGGACAGGGGTAAATCAGCCCCAGCATTTT.

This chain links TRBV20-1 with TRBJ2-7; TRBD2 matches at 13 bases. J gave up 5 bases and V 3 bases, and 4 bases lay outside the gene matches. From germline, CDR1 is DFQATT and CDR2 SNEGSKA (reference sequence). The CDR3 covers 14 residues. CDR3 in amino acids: CSARGTSGTHEQYF. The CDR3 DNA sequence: TGCAGTGCTAGGGGGACTAGCGGGACCCACGAGCAGTACTTC.

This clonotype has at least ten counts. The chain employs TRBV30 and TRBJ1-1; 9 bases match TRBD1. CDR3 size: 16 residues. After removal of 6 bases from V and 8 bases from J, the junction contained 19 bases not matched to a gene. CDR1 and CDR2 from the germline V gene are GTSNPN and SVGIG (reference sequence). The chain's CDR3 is CACDRLQDRGWREAFF. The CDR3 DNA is TGTGCCTGCGACCGACTCCAGGACAGGGGATGGAGGGAAGCTTTCTTT.

The DNA for the CDR3 is TGCAGCGCCGAACCCGTTGGCAATGAGCAGTTCTTC. It yields the protein CSAEPVGNEQFF. This chain uses TRBV29-1 with TRBJ2-1; no reliable D call. CDR3 length: 12 amino acids. Germline V CDR1 and CDR2: SQVTM, ANQGSEA. Trimming took 7 bases from V and 6 from J, leaving 13 bases between them.

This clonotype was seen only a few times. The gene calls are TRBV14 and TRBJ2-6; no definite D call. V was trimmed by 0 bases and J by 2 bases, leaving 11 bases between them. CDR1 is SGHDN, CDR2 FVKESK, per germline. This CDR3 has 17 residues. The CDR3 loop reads CASSQDHWATGANVLTF. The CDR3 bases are TGTGCCAGCAGCCAAGATCATTGGGCAACTGGGGCCAACGTCCTGACTTTC.

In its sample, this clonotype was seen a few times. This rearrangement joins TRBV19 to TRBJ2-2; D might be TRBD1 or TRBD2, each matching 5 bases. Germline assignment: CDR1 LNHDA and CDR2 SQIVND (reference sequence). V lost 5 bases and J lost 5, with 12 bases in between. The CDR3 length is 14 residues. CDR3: CASSPGTSTGELFF. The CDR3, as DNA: TGTGCCAGTAGTCCCGGGACCTCGACCGGGGAGCTGTTTTTT.

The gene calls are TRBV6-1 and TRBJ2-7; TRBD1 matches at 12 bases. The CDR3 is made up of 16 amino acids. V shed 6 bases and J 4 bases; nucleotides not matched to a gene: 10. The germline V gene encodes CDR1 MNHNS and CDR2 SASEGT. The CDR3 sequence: CASRGPRDRGHYEQYF. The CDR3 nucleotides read TGTGCCAGCAGGGGACCCCGGGACAGGGGGCATTACGAGCAGTACTTC.

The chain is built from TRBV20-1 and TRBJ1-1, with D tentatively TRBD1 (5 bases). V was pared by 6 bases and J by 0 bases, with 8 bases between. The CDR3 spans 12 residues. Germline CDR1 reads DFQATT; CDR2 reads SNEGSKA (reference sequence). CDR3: CSALTVNTEAFF. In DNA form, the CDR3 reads TGCAGTGCCCTGACAGTGAACACTGAAGCTTTCTTT.

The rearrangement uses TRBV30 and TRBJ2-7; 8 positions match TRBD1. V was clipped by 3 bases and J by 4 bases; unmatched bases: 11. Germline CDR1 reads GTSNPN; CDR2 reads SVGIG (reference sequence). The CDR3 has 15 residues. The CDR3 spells CAWRDPGQGGYEQYF. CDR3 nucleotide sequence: TGTGCCTGGAGGGACCCCGGACAGGGAGGTTACGAGCAGTACTTC.

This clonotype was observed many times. The CDR3: CASSGSGKYEQYF. The CDR3 coding sequence is TGTGCCAGCAGCGGGTCGGGGAAGTACGAGCAGTACTTC. V is TRBV27 and J is TRBJ2-7; tentative D call: TRBD2 (5 bases). CDR1 and CDR2 from the germline V gene are MNHEY and SMNVEV (reference sequence). Trimming removed 6 bases at V and 4 bases at J, with 13 bases between. The CDR3 runs 13 residues.

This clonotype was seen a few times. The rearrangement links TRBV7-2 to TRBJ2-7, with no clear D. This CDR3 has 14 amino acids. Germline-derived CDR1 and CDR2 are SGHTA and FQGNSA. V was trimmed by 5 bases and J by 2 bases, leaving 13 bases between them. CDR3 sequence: CASSPPQNPYEQYF. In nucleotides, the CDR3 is TGTGCCAGCAGCCCCCCACAGAACCCCTACGAGCAGTACTTC.

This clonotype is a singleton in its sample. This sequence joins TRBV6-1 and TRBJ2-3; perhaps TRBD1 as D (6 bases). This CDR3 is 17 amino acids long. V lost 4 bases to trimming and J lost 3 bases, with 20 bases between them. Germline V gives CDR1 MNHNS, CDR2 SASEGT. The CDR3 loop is CASSVGTSRIVTDTQYF. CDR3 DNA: TGTGCCAGCAGTGTTGGGACATCCCGAATAGTAACAGATACGCAGTATTTT.

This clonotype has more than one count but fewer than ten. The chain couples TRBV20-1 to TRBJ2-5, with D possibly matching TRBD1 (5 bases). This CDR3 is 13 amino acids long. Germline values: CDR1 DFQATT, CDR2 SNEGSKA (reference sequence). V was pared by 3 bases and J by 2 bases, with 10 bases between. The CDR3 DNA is TGCAGTGCTAGGACAGACAGACAAGAGACCCAGTACTTC. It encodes CSARTDRQETQYF.